The clone carrying this T cell receptor beta chain has only a few counts. Its antigen is undetermined. The TCR beta cDNA libraries contained unique molecular identifiers. When about 1 to 11 million T cells were used, they gave around 500,000 cDNA molecules. MiXCR was run by TCRdb on the PCR reads, yielding one entry per CDR3 protein. The data show roughly 430,000 distinct CDR3 sequences, approximately 42% seen once. The sample is drawn from a study of post-analysis software for immune sequencing data. Study-wide results and limits: F measure showed strong co-clustering of same-batch samples. Four to six TRBV segments were more frequent in patients than controls; TRBV5-6, TRBV5-1 and TRBV20-1 belonged to this group.

Between the trimmed V and J ends, which lost 2 bases and 5 bases, there was a span of 7 bases. Per the germline V gene, CDR1 is DFQATT and CDR2 is SNEGSKA (reference sequence). This CDR3 spans 11 amino acids. This TCR came from a girl aged 2 to 9 with multiple sclerosis. The sequencing sample was made of blood. The chain links TRBV20-1 to TRBJ2-7; no clear D gene. The CDR3 loop reads CSARRDHEQYF. Written as DNA, the CDR3 is TGCAGTGCTAGACGCGACCACGAGCAGTACTTC.